This passage covers 9 T cell receptor beta chains from one sample sequenced in a study of cytomegalovirus exposure and HLA in healthy donors. The data were produced by immunoSEQ multiplex PCR, yet TCRdb's version contains in-frame clones alone and is incomplete. Among 200,000 to 250,000 clones listed, more than 85% were seen once. The sequenced sample consisted of PBMCs. Receptors were obtained from a man aged 18 to 29 in good health and CMV-seropositive.

The chain employs TRBV7-9 and TRBJ1-1; a weak D match, TRBD1 (6 bases). This CDR3 has 18 amino acids. CDR1 and CDR2 (germline): SEHNR, FQNEAQ (reference sequence). Trimming left V 1 base short and J 0 bases short, with 18 bases between. This chain's CDR3 is CASSLGSLVGGMNTEAFF. The CDR3 nucleotides are TGTGCCAGCAGCTTAGGGTCGTTGGTTGGGGGCATGAACACTGAAGCTTTCTTT.

In the case of this clone: Other nucleotide sequences from this sample produce the same CDR3. The rearrangement links TRBV5-1 to TRBJ1-5; TRBD1 agrees at 9 bases. After removal of 3 bases from V and 4 bases from J, the junction contained 5 bases not matched to a gene. The CDR3 is 15 residues long. Germline V gene lookup returns CDR1 SGHRS and CDR2 YFSETQ. CDR3 sequence: CASSWTGDSNQPQHF. The CDR3 DNA is TGCGCCAGCAGCTGGACAGGGGATTCGAATCAGCCCCAGCATTTT.

This chain uses TRBV5-1 with TRBJ1-1; possible D gene TRBD1, 6 bases. Deletions cut 3 bases from V and 7 bases from J, with 13 bases between. Germline assignment: CDR1 SGHRS and CDR2 YFSETQ. This CDR3 spans 13 amino acids. Here the CDR3 DNA reads TGCGCCAGCAGCTACGGGGGCTGGGGTGAAGCTTTCTTT. Its protein is CASSYGGWGEAFF.

The rearrangement joins TRBV29-1 to TRBJ1-2, with D unresolved. V was pared by 4 bases and J by 4 bases, with 7 bases between. The CDR3 has 11 residues. Germline loops: CDR1 SQVTM, CDR2 ANQGSEA. The CDR3 is CSVGGVYGYTF. CDR3 DNA sequence: TGCAGCGTTGGGGGAGTCTATGGCTACACCTTC.

V and J are TRBV28 and TRBJ1-2, with D unclear. The CDR3 loop spans 14 amino acids. CDR1 is MDHEN and CDR2 is SYDVKM in the germline V gene. V lost 4 bases and J lost 6, with 15 bases in between. CDR3 bases: TGTGCCAGCAGTTCTCCTAGCAGTACGGATGGCTACACCTTC. Its protein product is CASSSPSSTDGYTF.

The J gene is TRBJ2-3, the V gene TRBV28; 9 bases map to TRBD1. Trimming cost V 6 bases and J 5 bases; bases outside gene matches: 9. Germline CDR1 MDHEN, CDR2 SYDVKM. The CDR3 has 15 amino acids. Here the CDR3 reads CASSGRTGELDTQYF. The DNA of the CDR3 is TGTGCCAGCAGCGGCAGGACAGGGGAGCTAGATACGCAGTATTTT.

The V call is TRBV19, the J call TRBJ2-1; no definite D call. CDR3 length: 13 amino acids. Germline lookup yields CDR1 LNHDA and CDR2 SQIVND (reference sequence). The V and J ends lost 2 bases and 6 bases respectively, with 8 bases between them. CDR3 sequence (DNA): TGTGCCAGTAGTATAAATACCCCCAATGAGCAGTTCTTC. Its protein is CASSINTPNEQFF.

This chain uses TRBV7-3 with TRBJ2-2; no firm D call. The CDR3 is made up of 13 amino acids. V was clipped by 4 bases and J by 2 bases, with 5 bases between them. The germline V gene has CDR1 SGHTA and CDR2 FQGTGA. The CDR3, as DNA: TGTGCCAGCAGCTCCCCTAACACCGGGGAGCTGTTTTTT. Its translation is CASSSPNTGELFF.

V usage is TRBV6-1 and J usage is TRBJ1-5; 7 bases match TRBD1. Germline V lookup: CDR1 MNHNS, CDR2 SASEGT. With 10 bases clipped from V and 0 bases from J, the junction kept 9 bases outside the gene matches. The length of the CDR3 is 15 residues. CDR3 in DNA: TGTGCCACCGAGAAGGGACAGAATAGCAATCAGCCCCAGCATTTT. Residues: CATEKGQNSNQPQHF.